The 19 T cell receptor beta chains presented below share a single source sample, sequenced in a study of a mutant IDH1 vaccine in newly diagnosed glioma. Repertoires were generated with immunoSEQ multiplex PCR, while TCRdb's copy carries only in-frame clones and drops some. Seen here are tens of thousands of clones, over 75% observed once, and the top ten hold about 1.5%. These receptors' targets are unknown. Time point reported: week 35, safety follow-up. Doses of 300 ug of mutant IDH1 20-mer peptide were given with topical imiquimod. The starting material was PBMCs, obtained from a glioma patient whose treatment included an IDH1 peptide vaccine. The receptors stem from a man aged 40-55 years with glioma.

The J gene is TRBJ2-1, the V gene TRBV7-2; D tentatively fits TRBD1 or TRBD2 (9 bases each). V was shortened by 5 bases and J by 1 base, with 24 bases between the two germline ends. Germline-derived CDR1 and CDR2 are SGHTA and FQGNSA. CDR3 length: 19 residues. CDR3 in DNA: TGTGCCAGCAGCCCTGGACAGGGGAAAGCGGGAGGTTCCTACAATGAGCAGTTCTTC. This gives the protein CASSPGQGKAGGSYNEQFF.

The genes are TRBV23-1 and TRBJ2-1; 10 bases match TRBD2. TRBV23-1 is given ORF status, its function remaining uncertain. The CDR3 runs 18 residues. Trimming at V came to 3 bases and at J to 8 bases, leaving 16 bases not matched to a gene. This CDR3 is CASSHDLGASGRLDEQFF. The CDR3 DNA is TGCGCCAGCAGTCATGATTTAGGGGCTAGCGGGAGATTGGATGAGCAGTTCTTC.

The V gene is TRBV2, the J gene TRBJ2-7; TRBD1 aligns across 9 bases. Germline loops: CDR1 SNHLY, CDR2 FYNNEI. The length of the CDR3 is 14 residues. V was clipped by 6 bases and J by 3 bases; unmatched bases: 6. CDR3 DNA: TGTGCCAGCAGCACGGGACAGGGACTCTACGAGCAGTACTTC. This codes for CASSTGQGLYEQYF.

The genes are TRBV19 and TRBJ2-1; TRBD2 aligns across 12 bases. The CDR3 contains 19 residues. J gave up 5 bases and V 4 bases, and 15 bases lay outside the gene matches. CDR1 is LNHDA and CDR2 is SQIVND in the germline V gene (reference sequence). As DNA, the CDR3 is TGTGCCAGTAGTAAACGACTAAGACTAGCGGGGGTGCAGGACAATGAGCAGTTCTTC. Translation: CASSKRLRLAGVQDNEQFF.

V gene TRBV29-1 combines with J gene TRBJ2-4; no clear D gene. Trimming stripped 7 bases from V and 0 bases from J, with 10 bases between. Germline V gene lookup returns CDR1 SQVTM and CDR2 ANQGSEA. The CDR3 has 13 residues. The CDR3 region has the DNA TGCAGCGCCTCGGACGGAGCCAAAAACATTCAGTACTTC. Translating it yields CSASDGAKNIQYF.

The chain joins TRBV5-6 to TRBJ2-1; TRBD2 agrees at 9 bases. The V and J ends lost 1 base and 8 bases, in that order; junction bases with no gene match: 7. CDR1 is SGHDT, CDR2 YYEEEE, per germline. This CDR3 is built from 15 residues. The CDR3 sequence is CASSLLAGNVYEQFF. The CDR3 DNA is TGTGCCAGCAGCTTGCTAGCGGGAAATGTCTATGAGCAGTTCTTC.

V usage is TRBV30 and J usage is TRBJ1-6; possible D gene TRBD1, 6 bases. The germline CDR1 and CDR2 sequences are GTSNPN and SVGIG (reference sequence). The CDR3 spans 14 residues. V was cut by 4 bases and J by 5 bases, with 12 bases left in between. In DNA form, the CDR3 reads TGTGCCTGGACAGGGGCGAAACATAATTCACCCCTCCACTTT. Its translation is CAWTGAKHNSPLHF.

CDR3 in amino acids: CASSEYSTNIATNEKLFF. CDR3 nucleotides: TGTGCCAGCAGTGAATATTCAACGAATATCGCAACTAATGAAAAACTGTTTTTT. The V gene is TRBV25-1, the J gene TRBJ1-4; D gene ambiguous. The CDR3 is made up of 18 amino acids. The V gene lost 0 bases and the J gene lost 0 bases, with 14 bases spanning the gap. CDR1 and CDR2 (germline): MGHDK, SYGVNS.

The CDR3 is CASSLVQGNMNTEAFF. DNA for the CDR3: TGCGCCAGCAGCTTGGTTCAGGGTAATATGAACACTGAAGCTTTCTTT. The chain links TRBV5-1 to TRBJ1-1; a weak D match, TRBD1 (5 bases). Germline loops: CDR1 SGHRS, CDR2 YFSETQ. V was trimmed by 0 bases and J by 0 bases, leaving 12 bases between them. The CDR3 is made up of 16 amino acids.

This chain links TRBV6-5 with TRBJ2-5; 7 nucleotides match TRBD1. Per germline, CDR1 MNHEY and CDR2 SVGAGI. Trimming at V came to 6 bases and at J to 1 base, leaving 5 bases not matched to a gene. The CDR3 covers 14 residues. CDR3 DNA sequence: TGTGCCAGCAGAGCGGACAGGATCCAAGAGACCCAGTACTTC. It specifies CASRADRIQETQYF.

The chain employs TRBV19 and TRBJ1-5; D is ambiguous. Germline lookup yields CDR1 LNHDA and CDR2 SQIVND (reference sequence). Trimming took off 0 bases at V and 0 bases at J, with 9 bases between the two ends. The CDR3 spans 16 residues. The chain's CDR3 is CASSIEGWYSNQPQHF. The CDR3 DNA sequence: TGTGCCAGTAGTATAGAGGGGTGGTATAGCAATCAGCCCCAGCATTTT.

The CDR3 sequence is CASSRGQNQGSPLHF. The CDR3 DNA reads TGTGCCAGCAGCAGGGGACAGAACCAGGGGTCACCCCTCCACTTT. The rearrangement joins TRBV7-8 to TRBJ1-6; 7 bases agree with TRBD1. The germline V gene encodes CDR1 SGHVS and CDR2 FQNEAQ. Trimming removed 5 bases from V and 10 bases from J; junction bases left unmatched: 11. The CDR3 contains 15 residues.

The rearrangement links TRBV7-9 to TRBJ1-5, with D maybe TRBD1 (5 bases). The V and J ends lost 5 bases and 5 bases respectively, with 16 bases between them. This CDR3 comprises 15 residues. Germline CDR1 reads SEHNR; CDR2 reads FQNEAQ (reference sequence). CDR3 protein: CASSPLDSFHQPQHF. The CDR3 coding sequence is TGTGCCAGCAGCCCACTAGACAGTTTCCATCAGCCCCAGCATTTT. Supplemented by reference TRBV7-9 and TRBJ1-5, the full variable domain reads DTGVSQNPRHKITKRGQNVTFRCDPISEHNRLYWYRQTLGQGPEFLTYFQNEAQLEKSRLLSDRFSAERPKGSFSTLEIQRTEQGDSAMYLCASSPLDSFHQPQHFGDGTRLSIL.

The J gene is TRBJ1-2, the V gene TRBV19, with D possibly matching TRBD1 (5 bases). V shed 3 bases and J shed 3 bases, with 11 bases lying between them. Germline V lookup: CDR1 LNHDA, CDR2 SQIVND (reference sequence). This CDR3 comprises 14 residues. The CDR3 DNA reads as TGTGCCAGTAGTATGAGCAGGGACGACTATGGCTACACCTTC. This encodes CASSMSRDDYGYTF.

The count of this clone is one. The chain links TRBV10-3 to TRBJ1-1, with D uncertain. The CDR3 extends over 12 amino acids. Trimming took 6 bases from V and 6 from J, leaving 11 bases between them. Germline V gives CDR1 ENHRY, CDR2 SYGVKD. The CDR3 reads CAISNNVPEAFF. In nucleotides, the CDR3 is TGTGCCATCAGCAACAACGTCCCTGAAGCTTTCTTT.

This chain links TRBV5-4 with TRBJ2-3, with TRBD2 matching 10 bases. Germline lookup yields CDR1 SGHNT and CDR2 YYREEE (reference sequence). J was trimmed by 3 bases and V by 4 bases; bases with no gene match: 8. The CDR3 is 16 residues long. CDR3 amino acids: CASSRAGGGSTDTQYF. The CDR3 nucleotides are TGTGCCAGCAGCAGAGCGGGAGGGGGATCGACAGATACGCAGTATTTT.

This clone appeared a few times. This chain connects TRBV4-2 to TRBJ2-1; D remains ambiguous. CDR1 and CDR2 from the germline V gene are LGHNA and YNFKEQ. This CDR3 region has 13 residues. V lost 1 base to trimming and J lost 8 bases, with 9 bases between them. CDR3 bases: TGTGCCAGCAGCCAAGGTCGACTCGATGAGCAGTTCTTC. This translates into CASSQGRLDEQFF.

The chain combines TRBV23-1 with TRBJ2-7, with D perhaps matching TRBD2 (5 bases). TRBV23-1 belongs to the ORF category, with a function that is uncertain. The CDR3 runs 16 residues. Trimming took 1 base from V and 0 from J, leaving 13 bases between them. In DNA form, the CDR3 reads TGCGCCAGCAGTCAATGGTTTTCGGGGAGCTCCTACGAGCAGTACGTC. Translation gives CASSQWFSGSSYEQYV.

This chain connects TRBV11-3 to TRBJ2-3, with TRBD1 matching over 8 bases. V gave up 5 bases and J gave up 6 bases; unmatched junction bases: 7. There are 14 residues in the CDR3. The V gene's germline CDR1 is SGHNT and CDR2 YENEEA. In DNA form, the CDR3 reads TGTGCCAGCAGCGAACAGGGGGTTGAGGATACGCAGTATTTT. Encoded protein: CASSEQGVEDTQYF.